This TCR beta chain was sequenced for a study of cytotoxic CD8 clonotypes in ibrutinib-treated CLL. Trimming stripped 5 bases from V and 6 bases from J, with 15 bases between. This CDR3 spans 13 amino acids. Germline-derived CDR1 and CDR2 are SGHNT and YYREEE (reference sequence). Using immunoSEQ multiplex PCR, the repertoire was profiled, and TCRdb retains in-frame clones only, with some absent. This table holds around 130,000 clones, 80% to 90% found once. This chain connects TRBV5-4 to TRBJ2-7, with D perhaps TRBD1 (6 bases). The sequence was collected from a human donor with chronic lymphocytic leukemia. The sequencing used PBMCs, collected after 24 months of ibrutinib treatment. CDR3 sequence (DNA): TGTGCCAGCAGGCCAGGAACAGGGTTCGAGCAGTACTTC. Translated, it gives CASRPGTGFEQYF.